A single sample is the source of the 27 T cell receptor beta chains below, sequenced in a study of blood T cell repertoires in COVID-19. Libraries were prepared by immunoSEQ multiplex PCR; TCRdb keeps only in-frame clonotypes and omits some of them. The table shows 150,000 to 250,000 clones, with almost 85% occurring only once. Source material: peripheral blood. The receptors originated from a human donor with acute or convalescent COVID-19. The donor label of this sample is uncertain.

The V call is TRBV2, the J call TRBJ2-1, with 10 bases aligning to TRBD1. This CDR3 is 14 amino acids long. V lost 7 bases, J lost 7 bases, and 7 bases stayed unmatched. CDR1 and CDR2 from the germline V gene are SNHLY and FYNNEI. The DNA of the CDR3 is TGTGCCAGCAATAAGGACAGGGGGAGGAATGAGCAGTTCTTC. Protein sequence: CASNKDRGRNEQFF.

The chain joins TRBV5-1 to TRBJ1-1; TRBD1 matches at 7 bases. V shed 4 bases and J 5 bases; nucleotides not matched to a gene: 11. Germline CDR1 reads SGHRS; CDR2 reads YFSETQ. The CDR3 spans 15 residues. The CDR3 here is CASSPEGAGYTEAFF. For the CDR3, the DNA is TGCGCCAGCAGCCCTGAGGGGGCAGGGTATACTGAAGCTTTCTTT.

The V gene is TRBV29-1, the J gene TRBJ1-5; 9 nucleotides line up with TRBD1. CDR3 length: 14 amino acids. CDR1 and CDR2 (germline): SQVTM, ANQGSEA. Trimming took 6 bases from V and 4 from J; bases not matched to a gene: 7. The CDR3 nucleotides read TGCAGCGTAAAAACAGGGGGCCGGAATCAGCCCCAGCATTTT. This codes for CSVKTGGRNQPQHF.

V and J are TRBV11-2 and TRBJ2-5, with 11 nucleotides matching TRBD1. V dropped 3 bases and J dropped 2; count of bases not matched to a gene: 5. In germline, CDR1 is SGHAT, CDR2 FQNNGV. This CDR3 spans 16 amino acids. CDR3 in DNA: TGTGCCAGCAGCTTGGCGGGACAGGGGGTTCAAGAGACCCAGTACTTC. Protein: CASSLAGQGVQETQYF. The full variable domain, rest sourced from reference TRBV11-2 and TRBJ2-5, is EAGVAQSPRYKIIEKRQSVAFWCNPISGHATLYWYQQILGQGPKLLIQFQNNGVVDDSQLPKDRFSAERLKGVDSTLKIQPAKLEDSAVYLCASSLAGQGVQETQYFGPGTRLLVL.

This chain joins TRBV27 and TRBJ2-1; D is unresolved. Trimming cost V 5 bases and J 2 bases, with 4 bases left between them. The CDR3 is 12 residues long. Germline values: CDR1 MNHEY, CDR2 SMNVEV (reference sequence). This CDR3 is CASSGPYNEQFF. The CDR3 DNA reads as TGTGCCAGCAGTGGGCCCTACAATGAGCAGTTCTTC.

Only one count was recorded for this clone. The chain has TRBV21-1 and TRBJ1-6; the D call of TRBD1 is as the table states it, not checked on the DNA. TRBV21-1 is marked as a pseudogene. This CDR3 region has 18 residues. CDR3 bases: TGTGCCAGCAGCAACCGGACAGGGGGACTCACTTATAATTCACCCCTCCACTTT. As protein: CASSNRTGGLTYNSPLHF.

This clone was detected only once. The rearrangement links TRBV6-1 to TRBJ1-2; 8 nucleotides line up with TRBD1. Losses at the gene ends were 0 bases for V and 8 bases for J; bases not matched to a gene: 8. The CDR3 totals 15 residues. Germline loops: CDR1 MNHNS, CDR2 SASEGT. This CDR3 reads CASSEAPDRARGYTF. CDR3 nucleotide sequence: TGTGCCAGCAGTGAAGCACCGGACAGGGCGAGGGGCTACACCTTC.

The chain has TRBV28 and TRBJ2-7, with 8 bases identical to TRBD1. The trim removed 6 bases at V and 1 base at J, leaving 8 bases unmatched. The CDR3 runs 15 residues. Germline V gene sequence: CDR1 MDHEN, CDR2 SYDVKM. CDR3 sequence: CASRGWGTGSYEQYF. CDR3 sequence (DNA): TGTGCCAGCAGGGGATGGGGGACAGGTTCCTACGAGCAGTACTTC.

A few counts support this clone. This chain joins TRBV6-5 and TRBJ2-2; maybe TRBD1 (8 bases). The CDR3 is made up of 14 amino acids. Germline CDR1 reads MNHEY; CDR2 reads SVGAGI. Written as DNA, the CDR3 is TGTTACAGGGGGAGGGCCGCGGGCACCGGGGAGCTGTTTTTT. Translation: CYRGRAAGTGELFF.

This chain joins TRBV11-2 and TRBJ2-1; unclear D gene. Trimming removed 1 base at V and 1 base at J, with 14 bases between. Germline V CDR1 and CDR2: SGHAT, FQNNGV. The CDR3 has 17 amino acids. CDR3 sequence reads: CASSLVVQTISYNEQFF. The CDR3 coding sequence is TGTGCCAGCAGCTTAGTAGTTCAGACAATTTCCTACAATGAGCAGTTCTTC.

The rearrangement joins TRBV5-6 to TRBJ2-1; 9 positions agree with TRBD2. The CDR3 is made up of 16 amino acids. The germline V gene has CDR1 SGHDT and CDR2 YYEEEE. V gave up 3 bases and J gave up 2 bases; unmatched junction bases: 6. The CDR3 sequence is CASSYPSSGTYNEQFF. The CDR3 bases are TGTGCCAGCAGCTATCCCTCTAGCGGGACCTACAATGAGCAGTTCTTC.

J is TRBJ1-3 and V is TRBV7-2; D is unclear. Trimming cost V 4 bases and J 0 bases, with 10 bases left between them. Germline loops: CDR1 SGHTA, CDR2 FQGNSA. CDR3 length: 15 residues. DNA for the CDR3: TGTGCCAGCAGCTACGGTCTGTACTCTGGAAACACCATATATTTT. Translating gives CASSYGLYSGNTIYF.

On this clone itself: The same CDR3 is also encoded by other DNA sequences in this sample. The rearrangement uses TRBV5-1 and TRBJ1-3, with a possible D match to TRBD1 (5 bases). With 3 bases removed from V and 0 bases from J, the gap between germline ends came to 10 bases. CDR1 is SGHRS and CDR2 is YFSETQ in the germline V gene. The length of the CDR3 is 15 residues. The CDR3 is CASSSTGDSGNTIYF. Written as DNA, the CDR3 is TGCGCCAGCAGCTCAACGGGGGACTCTGGAAACACCATATATTTT. The variable domain in full, completed from reference TRBV5-1 and TRBJ1-3, reads KAGVTQTPRYLIKTRGQQVTLSCSPISGHRSVSWYQQTPGQGLQFLFEYFSETQRNKGNFPGRFSGRQFSNSRSEMNVSTLELGDSALYLCASSSTGDSGNTIYFGEGSWLTVV.

The V and J genes are TRBV19 and TRBJ2-1; weak D call: TRBD2 (7 bases). Trimming shortened V by 6 bases and J by 8 bases, and 14 bases separated the two germline ends. CDR1 LNHDA and CDR2 SQIVND come from the germline V gene (reference sequence). The CDR3 length is 13 residues. The CDR3 sequence: CASRLRGGDEQFF. CDR3 DNA sequence: TGTGCCAGTAGGCTGAGGGGGGGGGATGAGCAGTTCTTC.

The chain recombines TRBV19 with TRBJ1-6; D is unresolved. Trimming took 5 bases from V and 0 from J, leaving 8 bases between them. Germline V gives CDR1 LNHDA, CDR2 SQIVND (reference sequence). The CDR3 runs 15 residues. The CDR3 region has the DNA TGTGCCAGTAGTGGCCCGATCTCCTATAATTCACCCCTCCACTTT. Translating gives CASSGPISYNSPLHF.

The chain is built from TRBV6-6 and TRBJ1-3, with D unclear. With 1 base removed from V and 0 bases from J, the gap between germline ends came to 7 bases. This CDR3 is 15 amino acids long. Germline V lookup: CDR1 MNHNY, CDR2 SVGAGI (reference sequence). This chain's CDR3 is CASSYYGNSGNTIYF. In nucleotides, the CDR3 is TGTGCCAGCAGTTACTACGGGAACTCTGGAAACACCATATATTTT.

The chain employs TRBV7-9 and TRBJ2-2; 7 positions match TRBD1. This CDR3 is built from 17 residues. Germline trimming cut 3 bases from V and 6 bases from J; bases unmatched to any gene: 13. The germline gives CDR1 SEHNR, CDR2 FQNEAQ (reference sequence). CDR3 residues: CASSLGRAGTEAGELFF. The CDR3, as DNA: TGTGCCAGCAGCTTGGGGCGTGCAGGGACAGAAGCCGGGGAGCTGTTTTTT.

V usage is TRBV4-2 and J usage is TRBJ2-7, with a possible D match to TRBD1 (6 bases). The CDR3 covers 16 residues. Trimming left V 0 bases short and J 3 bases short, with 15 bases between. Germline values: CDR1 LGHNA, CDR2 YNFKEQ. The CDR3, as DNA: TGTGCCAGCAGCCAAGATGGACGGACAGATAACTACGAGCAGTACTTC. Translated: CASSQDGRTDNYEQYF.

On this clone itself: The germline gene is not matched at one end of the junction; a read error may be the cause. The chain employs TRBV7-2 and TRBJ1-6, with 8 bases aligning to TRBD1. The CDR3 consists of 16 residues. Germline V gene data show CDR1 as SGHTA and CDR2 as FQGNSA. The CDR3 reads CASSSAQGARNSPLHF. CDR3 in DNA: TGTGCCAGCAGCTCAGCCCAGGGGGCCCGTAATTCACCTCTCCACTTT.

The chain uses TRBV4-1 and TRBJ2-2; 9 bases agree with TRBD1. The CDR3 runs 16 residues. Germline-derived CDR1 and CDR2 are MGHRA and YSYEKL. Germline trimming cut 3 bases from V and 6 bases from J; bases unmatched to any gene: 8. CDR3 loop: CASSQPGTGIAGELFF. CDR3 DNA: TGCGCCAGCAGCCAGCCCGGGACAGGGATCGCCGGGGAGCTGTTTTTT.

V usage is TRBV24-1 and J usage is TRBJ2-1, with 12 bases matching TRBD2. This CDR3 spans 15 amino acids. V lost 4 bases, J lost 7 bases, and 4 bases stayed unmatched. Germline lookup yields CDR1 KGHDR and CDR2 SFDVKD. The CDR3 protein is CATSDPTSGRNEQFF. The CDR3 region has the DNA TGTGCCACCAGTGACCCGACTAGCGGGAGAAATGAGCAGTTCTTC.

J is TRBJ1-2 and V is TRBV6-5, with D maybe TRBD1 (6 bases). In germline, CDR1 is MNHEY, CDR2 SVGAGI. Trimming pared 0 bases from V and 3 bases from J, leaving 14 bases between. This CDR3 has 16 residues. DNA of the CDR3: TGTGCCAGCAGTTACTCGACAGGTTGGGTTGACTATGGCTACACCTTC. It codes for CASSYSTGWVDYGYTF.

CDR3 nucleotide sequence: TGTGCCAGCAGCTACAGGACTAGCGGGAGCCCCTACGAGCAGTACTTC. This gives the protein CASSYRTSGSPYEQYF. This chain joins TRBV7-3 and TRBJ2-7; 13 nucleotides match TRBD2. CDR3 length: 16 residues. CDR1 is SGHTA, CDR2 FQGTGA, per germline. The V and J ends lost 4 bases and 2 bases, in that order; junction bases with no gene match: 5.

This chain links TRBV7-9 with TRBJ2-7, with 8 bases that match TRBD1. Looked up from germline, CDR1 is SEHNR and CDR2 is FQNEAQ (reference sequence). J gave up 5 bases and V 3 bases, and 9 bases lay outside the gene matches. This CDR3 is 15 amino acids long. The chain's CDR3 is CASSFGDRGFDEQYF. CDR3 nucleotide sequence: TGTGCCAGCAGCTTCGGTGACAGGGGTTTCGACGAGCAGTACTTC.

This clone was counted a few times. This sequence joins TRBV7-8 and TRBJ1-4; 8 bases are shared with TRBD1. This CDR3 has 15 amino acids. The trim removed 4 bases at V and 7 bases at J, leaving 8 bases unmatched. Germline CDR1 reads SGHVS; CDR2 reads FQNEAQ. CDR3 sequence (DNA): TGTGCCAGCAGCTCCAGACAGGGGTCGGGTGAAAAACTGTTTTTT. Residues: CASSSRQGSGEKLFF.

The V gene is TRBV18, the J gene TRBJ1-5; no clear D gene. Germline CDR1 and CDR2: KGHSH and LQKENI. The germline V and J ends were trimmed by 6 bases and 3 bases, with 9 bases remaining between them. This CDR3 has 13 residues. The CDR3, as DNA: TGTGCCAGCTCTCTGGGCCTCAATCAGCCCCAGCATTTT. Residues: CASSLGLNQPQHF. The whole variable domain, remainder taken from reference TRBV18 and TRBJ1-5, is NAGVMQNPRHLVRRRGQEARLRCSPMKGHSHVYWYRQLPEEGLKFMVYLQKENIIDESGMPKERFSAEFPKEGPSILRIQQVVRGDSAAYFCASSLGLNQPQHFGDGTRLSIL.

This chain links TRBV29-1 with TRBJ2-4; D may be TRBD1 (5 bases). V was pared by 3 bases and J by 4 bases, with 7 bases between. This CDR3 comprises 12 residues. Germline V gene sequence: CDR1 SQVTM, CDR2 ANQGSEA. DNA of the CDR3: TGCAGCGTTGAGGGGCAGAAAAACATTCAGTACTTC. Protein product: CSVEGQKNIQYF.